This passage covers 2 T cell receptor beta chains from one sample sequenced in a study of cytomegalovirus exposure and HLA in healthy donors. The PCR contained 60 Vbeta and 13 Jbeta primers. Assay: immunoSEQ multiplex PCR; the TCRdb copy retains only in-frame clones and omits some. Among under 150,000 clones listed, about four fifths were seen once. Sequencing was performed on PBMCs. These receptors were collected from a woman between 18 and 29 years old in good health and CMV-seronegative.

The chain links TRBV7-9 to TRBJ1-6; D might be TRBD1 (5 bases). The V gene lost 3 bases and the J gene lost 7 bases, with 10 bases spanning the gap. Looked up from germline, CDR1 is SEHNR and CDR2 is FQNEAQ (reference sequence). The CDR3 contains 14 residues. The CDR3 DNA follows: TGTGCCAGCAGCTTGACAGAGCGCAATTCACCCCTCCACTTT. Its protein is CASSLTERNSPLHF.

V gene TRBV4-1 combines with J gene TRBJ2-5; D is possibly TRBD1 (5 bases). V was clipped by 0 bases and J by 5 bases, with 16 bases between them. The germline CDR1 and CDR2 sequences are MGHRA and YSYEKL. The CDR3 covers 16 residues. The CDR3 nucleotides are TGCGCCAGCAGCCAAGATTTCCCCTACAGACAGGAGACCCAGTACTTC. This encodes CASSQDFPYRQETQYF.